These 32 T cell receptor beta chains share one sample of origin, sequenced in a study of technical replicates of blood from several donors. Only in-frame clones appear in the TCRdb table, and some are missing; sequencing was by immunoSEQ multiplex PCR. Seen here are 83,000 or so clones, roughly 92% observed once, and the top ten hold about 0.23%. What was sequenced was T cells isolated from PBMCs. The receptors were sampled from a human donor in good health.

The chain uses TRBV4-2 and TRBJ1-5; TRBD1 agrees at 8 bases. Germline lookup yields CDR1 LGHNA and CDR2 YNFKEQ. The junction had 5 bases not matched to a gene; V was cut back by 0 bases and J by 1 base. The CDR3 is 17 amino acids. The CDR3 region is CASSQDPDRVSNQPQHF. DNA for the CDR3: TGTGCCAGCAGCCAAGACCCGGACAGGGTAAGCAATCAGCCCCAGCATTTT.

This chain connects TRBV5-4 to TRBJ2-7; D is ambiguous. CDR1 is SGHNT, CDR2 YYREEE, per germline (reference sequence). Trimming removed 2 bases at V and 4 bases at J, with 13 bases between. There are 14 residues in the CDR3. The CDR3 sequence is CASSLAGSKYEQYF. The CDR3 DNA follows: TGTGCCAGCAGCTTAGCCGGTAGCAAATACGAGCAGTACTTC.

This sequence joins TRBV28 and TRBJ2-3; 16 nucleotides agree with TRBD2. The CDR3 has 16 amino acids. The V and J ends lost 8 bases and 4 bases, in that order; junction bases with no gene match: 6. Germline values: CDR1 MDHEN, CDR2 SYDVKM. The CDR3 here is CASAAGTSGRADTQYF. The CDR3, as DNA: TGTGCCAGCGCCGCCGGGACTAGCGGGAGGGCAGATACGCAGTATTTT.

The V gene is TRBV6-1, the J gene TRBJ2-7; TRBD2 matches 7 bases. The ends lost 6 bases at V and 0 bases at J; junction bases unmatched: 8. Germline V CDR1 and CDR2: MNHNS, SASEGT. This CDR3 is built from 15 residues. The CDR3: CASSSPGGTSYEQYF. CDR3 in DNA: TGTGCCAGCAGCTCCCCGGGAGGCACCTCCTACGAGCAGTACTTC.

CDR3: CASSEPGQAIDEQFF. The CDR3 DNA sequence: TGTGCCAGCAGTGAGCCGGGACAGGCTATCGATGAGCAGTTCTTC. The chain combines TRBV25-1 with TRBJ2-1, with 8 bases aligning to TRBD1. Per germline, CDR1 MGHDK and CDR2 SYGVNS. V trimming: 3 bases; J trimming: 8 bases; junction bases outside the gene matches: 9. This CDR3 is 15 amino acids long.

The rearrangement uses TRBV5-4 and TRBJ1-3, with a tentative D call TRBD1 (5 bases). V lost 4 bases and J 0 bases, leaving 14 bases between the germline ends. This CDR3 contains 16 residues. Germline lookup yields CDR1 SGHNT and CDR2 YYREEE (reference sequence). CDR3 loop: CASSNDRTRSGNTIYF. DNA of the CDR3: TGTGCCAGCAGCAACGACAGAACCCGCTCTGGAAACACCATATATTTT.

The chain recombines TRBV30 with TRBJ1-2, with TRBD1 matching 7 bases. V lost 6 bases to trimming and J lost 4 bases; unmatched junction nucleotides: 23. The CDR3 totals 18 residues. Germline V lookup: CDR1 GTSNPN, CDR2 SVGIG (reference sequence). In nucleotides, the CDR3 is TGTGCCTGCGACGGCATCACAGGGGAGGTTAAGAGAGTCTATGGCTACACCTTC. This translates into CACDGITGEVKRVYGYTF. Looking up the rest from reference TRBV30 and TRBJ1-2 gives the full variable domain: SQTIHQWPATLVQPVGSPLSLECTVEGTSNPNLYWYRQAAGRGLQLLFYSVGIGQISSEVPQNLSASRPQDRQFILSSKKLLLSDSGFYLCACDGITGEVKRVYGYTFGSGTRLTVV.

V gene TRBV14 combines with J gene TRBJ1-2; D is ambiguous. CDR1 SGHDN and CDR2 FVKESK come from the germline V gene. Trimming took 1 base from V and 3 from J, leaving 18 bases between them. CDR3 length: 17 residues. CDR3 coding DNA: TGTGCCAGCAGCCAAGTGGACTCATCAGCATCGGACTATGGCTACACCTTC. Translated, it gives CASSQVDSSASDYGYTF.

The gene calls are TRBV2 and TRBJ1-5; no reliable D call. CDR1 and CDR2 (germline): SNHLY, FYNNEI. There are 15 residues in the CDR3. The V end lost 3 bases, the J end lost 0 bases, and 9 bases lay between the germline ends. This CDR3 reads CASSDGHLSNQPQHF. In DNA form, the CDR3 reads TGTGCCAGCAGTGATGGGCACCTTAGCAATCAGCCCCAGCATTTT.

The V gene is TRBV11-2, the J gene TRBJ1-1; weak D call: TRBD1 (5 bases). CDR3 length equals 14 residues. With 1 base removed from V and 5 bases from J, the gap between germline ends came to 11 bases. CDR1 is SGHAT and CDR2 is FQNNGV in the germline V gene. Here the CDR3 reads CASSLAGRTTEAFF. DNA of the CDR3: TGTGCCAGCAGCTTAGCAGGCCGGACAACTGAAGCTTTCTTT.

The chain employs TRBV5-1 and TRBJ2-2, with D possibly TRBD1 on 5 matching bases. CDR3 length: 16 residues. Trimming cost V 1 base and J 7 bases, with 17 bases left between them. In germline, CDR1 is SGHRS, CDR2 YFSETQ. CDR3 sequence: CASSLRGRAIGGELFF. In DNA, the CDR3 is TGCGCCAGCAGCTTGAGGGGCAGGGCCATAGGCGGGGAGCTGTTTTTT.

The chain has TRBV7-9 and TRBJ1-2; tentative D call: TRBD1 (6 bases). CDR3 length equals 16 residues. Trimming left V 5 bases short and J 0 bases short, with 16 bases between. Looked up from germline, CDR1 is SEHNR and CDR2 is FQNEAQ (reference sequence). CDR3 DNA sequence: TGTGCCAGCAGCGTAGGGACATCCGAAGCTAACTATGGCTACACCTTC. Its protein product is CASSVGTSEANYGYTF.

The rearrangement uses TRBV11-2 and TRBJ1-2, with 10 bases identical to TRBD1. Germline values: CDR1 SGHAT, CDR2 FQNNGV. Trimming at V came to 5 bases and at J to 8 bases, leaving 11 bases not matched to a gene. The CDR3 extends over 15 amino acids. The CDR3: CASSPDRGRVSGYTF. The CDR3 nucleotides are TGTGCCAGCAGCCCCGACAGGGGGCGCGTCTCCGGCTACACCTTC.

This clone has just a few counts. The CDR3 nucleotides are TGTGCCAGCAGATCCGGGACATGGGGCAGCAATCAGCCCCAGCATTTT. It specifies CASRSGTWGSNQPQHF. The chain has TRBV6-6 and TRBJ1-5, with TRBD1 as a possible D gene (6 bases). From germline, CDR1 is MNHNY and CDR2 SVGAGI (reference sequence). V lost 6 bases to trimming and J lost 1 base, with 16 bases between them. The CDR3 runs 16 residues.

The CDR3 reads CASSLVVRGQETQYF. Here the CDR3 DNA reads TGTGCCAGCAGCTTGGTGGTCAGGGGCCAAGAGACCCAGTACTTC. This sequence joins TRBV5-4 and TRBJ2-5, with a weak D call TRBD1 (6 bases). V dropped 0 bases and J dropped 1 base, with 10 bases sitting between them. The germline V gene encodes CDR1 SGHNT and CDR2 YYREEE (reference sequence). The length of the CDR3 is 15 residues. Supplemented by reference TRBV5-4 and TRBJ2-5, the full variable domain reads ETGVTQSPTHLIKTRGQQVTLRCSSQSGHNTVSWYQQALGQGPQFIFQYYREEENGRGNFPPRFSGLQFPNYSSELNVNALELDDSALYLCASSLVVRGQETQYFGPGTRLLVL.

This sequence joins TRBV10-3 and TRBJ2-3; D gene unclear. Trimming removed 0 bases at V and 3 bases at J, with 7 bases between. Germline loops: CDR1 ENHRY, CDR2 SYGVKD. The CDR3 totals 14 residues. CDR3: CAISESGRTDTQYF. Written as DNA, the CDR3 is TGTGCCATCAGTGAGTCCGGTCGAACAGATACGCAGTATTTT.

The chain links TRBV4-1 to TRBJ2-1, with D tentatively TRBD2 (6 bases). The CDR3 covers 12 residues. V lost 4 bases, J lost 9 bases, and 10 bases lay in between. Germline V gene data show CDR1 as MGHRA and CDR2 as YSYEKL. The CDR3 reads CASSLLGGEQFF. The CDR3 coding sequence is TGCGCCAGCAGCCTTTTGGGAGGTGAGCAGTTCTTC.

The chain has TRBV16 and TRBJ2-7; 8 positions agree with TRBD1. The germline CDR1 and CDR2 sequences are KGHSY and FQNENV. The V segment lost 4 bases and the J segment 6 bases; nucleotides outside the gene matches: 8. The CDR3 spans 14 residues. Here the CDR3 reads CASSPRTGTLEQYF. Written as DNA, the CDR3 is TGTGCCAGCAGCCCCCGGACAGGGACCCTCGAGCAGTACTTC. The full variable domain, with the rest looked up from reference TRBV16 and TRBJ2-7, is GEEVAQTPKHLVRGEGQKAKLYCAPIKGHSYVFWYQQVLKNEFKFLISFQNENVFDETGMPKERFSAKCLPNSPCSLEIQATKLEDSAVYFCASSPRTGTLEQYFGPGTRLTVT.

The V gene is TRBV29-1, the J gene TRBJ2-2; 7 positions match TRBD2. CDR1 SQVTM and CDR2 ANQGSEA come from the germline V gene. This CDR3 spans 12 amino acids. With V trimmed by 4 bases and J by 7 bases, 3 bases remained unmatched. CDR3 DNA: TGCAGCGTTGGGGAGGGGTTCGGGGAGCTGTTTTTT. Residues: CSVGEGFGELFF.

The CDR3 DNA reads as TGCGCCAGCAGCCTATTCATCCGGGAAGAGACCCAGTACTTC. Amino acids: CASSLFIREETQYF. This chain uses TRBV4-1 with TRBJ2-5; D unresolved. Germline V CDR1 and CDR2: MGHRA, YSYEKL. V lost 4 bases to trimming and J lost 3 bases, with 12 bases between them. The CDR3 loop spans 14 amino acids.

This chain joins TRBV30 and TRBJ1-4, with D unclear. The ends were cut back, 1 base at V and 6 bases at J, with 9 bases in the middle. The CDR3 consists of 13 residues. The V gene's germline CDR1 is GTSNPN and CDR2 SVGIG (reference sequence). The CDR3 reads CAWSAGIDEKLFF. The CDR3 DNA reads TGTGCCTGGAGTGCAGGAATTGATGAAAAACTGTTTTTT. The variable domain in full, with the rest retrieved from reference TRBV30 and TRBJ1-4, is SQTIHQWPATLVQPVGSPLSLECTVEGTSNPNLYWYRQAAGRGLQLLFYSVGIGQISSEVPQNLSASRPQDRQFILSSKKLLLSDSGFYLCAWSAGIDEKLFFGSGTQLSVL.

The V call is TRBV4-1, the J call TRBJ1-3, with 11 bases aligning to TRBD1. Looked up from germline, CDR1 is MGHRA and CDR2 is YSYEKL. V trimming: 1 base; J trimming: 3 bases; junction bases outside the gene matches: 8. This CDR3 is built from 18 residues. The CDR3: CASSQGGQGATIGNTIYF. The CDR3 DNA reads as TGCGCCAGCAGCCAAGGAGGACAGGGGGCGACTATTGGAAACACCATATATTTT.

The chain has TRBV27 and TRBJ2-7; 7 nucleotides agree with TRBD1. V lost 4 bases, J lost 0 bases, and 9 bases stayed unmatched. This CDR3 contains 16 residues. CDR1 and CDR2 (germline): MNHEY, SMNVEV (reference sequence). The DNA of the CDR3 is TGTGCCAGCAGTTCCCAGGACAGGCCTAGCTCCTACGAGCAGTACTTC. Residues: CASSSQDRPSSYEQYF.

The chain carries TRBV27 and TRBJ2-7, with 8 bases that match TRBD2. Germline assignment: CDR1 MNHEY and CDR2 SMNVEV (reference sequence). This CDR3 has 16 amino acids. Trimming cost V 3 bases and J 3 bases; bases outside gene matches: 10. This CDR3 is CASSFLRPGGLYEQYF. CDR3 coding DNA: TGTGCCAGCAGTTTCCTCCGTCCGGGGGGGCTCTACGAGCAGTACTTC.

The V gene is TRBV19, the J gene TRBJ2-2; D may be TRBD2 (6 bases). Germline loops: CDR1 LNHDA, CDR2 SQIVND (reference sequence). V was clipped by 6 bases and J by 5 bases, with 16 bases between them. The CDR3 consists of 15 residues. CDR3 sequence: CASRGLSSATGELFF. In DNA, the CDR3 is TGTGCCAGTAGAGGCCTTTCTAGCGCGACCGGGGAGCTGTTTTTT.

CDR3 nucleotides: TGTGCCTGGAGTGTGAGGGACAATCAGCCCCAGCATTTT. Amino acid sequence: CAWSVRDNQPQHF. The rearrangement joins TRBV30 to TRBJ1-5; D is ambiguous. CDR3 length: 13 residues. V lost 0 bases to trimming and J lost 3 bases, with 6 bases between them. The germline V gene has CDR1 GTSNPN and CDR2 SVGIG (reference sequence).

The chain is built from TRBV25-1 and TRBJ1-1, with 8 bases that match TRBD1. With 5 bases clipped from V and 5 bases from J, the junction kept 7 bases outside the gene matches. The CDR3 has 14 amino acids. Germline V lookup: CDR1 MGHDK, CDR2 SYGVNS. Written as DNA, the CDR3 is TGTGCCAGCAGTCCTCCAGGGGGCCGGACTGAAGCTTTCTTT. Protein: CASSPPGGRTEAFF.

The chain's CDR3 is CASSHVGRAGELFF. CDR3 coding DNA: TGCGCCAGCAGCCATGTGGGGAGAGCCGGGGAGCTGTTTTTT. The chain uses TRBV4-1 and TRBJ2-2, with TRBD2 as a possible D gene (5 bases). V shed 3 bases and J shed 6 bases, with 11 bases lying between them. In germline, CDR1 is MGHRA, CDR2 YSYEKL. CDR3 length: 14 amino acids.

The rearrangement joins TRBV4-1 to TRBJ2-7; 9 bases are shared with TRBD2. Looked up from germline, CDR1 is MGHRA and CDR2 is YSYEKL. Trimming removed 4 bases from V and 6 bases from J; junction bases left unmatched: 4. CDR3 size: 13 residues. The CDR3 region has the DNA TGCGCCAGCAGCCTTCTAGCGGGACCCGAGCAGTACTTC. It yields the protein CASSLLAGPEQYF.

The chain joins TRBV29-1 to TRBJ2-1; D may be TRBD2 (6 bases). Per the germline V gene, CDR1 is SQVTM and CDR2 is ANQGSEA. Trimming took 3 bases from V and 6 from J, leaving 15 bases between them. The CDR3 sequence is 14 residues long. CDR3 DNA sequence: TGCAGCGTTGATTCGACTAGTCACTTCAATGAGCAGTTCTTC. Protein: CSVDSTSHFNEQFF.

This chain uses TRBV6-5 with TRBJ1-2, with 8 bases that match TRBD1. The CDR3 sequence is 13 residues long. Germline CDR1 is MNHEY and CDR2 is SVGAGI. V shed 6 bases, J shed 8 bases, and the junction held 8 bases outside the gene matches. The CDR3 here is CASRRTGFGGYTF. CDR3 DNA: TGTGCCAGCAGAAGGACAGGGTTCGGGGGCTACACCTTC.

The rearrangement joins TRBV29-1 to TRBJ2-1; TRBD2 matches at 16 bases. CDR1 is SQVTM and CDR2 is ANQGSEA in the germline V gene. The CDR3 runs 18 residues. Germline trimming cut 3 bases from V and 4 bases from J; bases unmatched to any gene: 9. Here the CDR3 reads CSVDKPGLAGGNYNEQFF. DNA for the CDR3: TGCAGCGTTGATAAACCGGGACTAGCGGGAGGGAATTACAATGAGCAGTTCTTC.